The 14 T cell receptor beta chains below all came from one sample that was sequenced in a study of glioma-infiltrating T cells after dendritic cell vaccination. This table comes from immunoSEQ multiplex PCR, and its TCRdb copy is limited to in-frame clones, with some not included. The data contain some 87,000 clones, approximately 81% of them singletons. The sequenced sample was blood, obtained before dendritic cell vaccination. The receptor set was obtained from a human donor with glioblastoma.

The CDR3 nucleotides read TGTGCCAGCTCACGCTCACGGGGGGAAGGAGGTGAAAAACTGTTTTTT. The encoded protein is CASSRSRGEGGEKLFF. This chain connects TRBV18 to TRBJ1-4, with TRBD1 as a possible D gene (5 bases). The CDR3 is 16 residues long. Germline values: CDR1 KGHSH, CDR2 LQKENI. V was clipped by 4 bases and J by 7 bases, with 19 bases between them.

The chain uses TRBV19 and TRBJ2-1; 7 bases agree with TRBD1. CDR3 length: 15 amino acids. The V segment lost 3 bases and the J segment 4 bases; nucleotides outside the gene matches: 6. From germline, CDR1 is LNHDA and CDR2 SQIVND (reference sequence). CDR3: CASSIGHRGYNEQFF. CDR3 nucleotides: TGTGCCAGTAGTATCGGTCACAGGGGTTACAATGAGCAGTTCTTC.

This chain connects TRBV4-1 to TRBJ1-5; TRBD1 is a possible D gene (5 bases). Germline V gene data show CDR1 as MGHRA and CDR2 as YSYEKL. This CDR3 contains 15 residues. The germline V and J ends were trimmed by 6 bases and 1 base, with 13 bases remaining between them. DNA for the CDR3: TGCGCCAGCAGTCCTCAGGGTCCGAGCAATCAGCCCCAGCATTTT. Protein: CASSPQGPSNQPQHF.

The rearrangement uses TRBV4-3 and TRBJ1-1, with TRBD1 as a possible D gene (6 bases). The CDR3 covers 13 residues. V lost 4 bases to trimming and J lost 7 bases, with 13 bases between them. Germline CDR1 and CDR2: LGHNA and YSLEER. CDR3 in amino acids: CASSRMGHLEAFF. The CDR3 region has the DNA TGCGCCAGCAGCCGAATGGGACATCTTGAAGCTTTCTTT.

V usage is TRBV5-1 and J usage is TRBJ2-1, with D perhaps matching TRBD1 (6 bases). The germline CDR1 and CDR2 sequences are SGHRS and YFSETQ. The CDR3 extends over 13 amino acids. Deletions cut 4 bases from V and 5 bases from J, with 10 bases between. CDR3 in amino acids: CASSAGDNNEQFF. CDR3 DNA: TGCGCCAGCAGCGCCGGGGACAACAATGAGCAGTTCTTC.

The chain combines TRBV4-2 with TRBJ1-5; D gene uncertain. Germline assignment: CDR1 LGHNA and CDR2 YNFKEQ. V gave up 1 base and J gave up 0 bases, with 7 bases separating them. The CDR3 is 15 amino acids. As DNA, the CDR3 is TGTGCCAGCAGCCAAGGAGTTGGTAGCAATCAGCCCCAGCATTTT. This gives the protein CASSQGVGSNQPQHF.

The CDR3 bases are TGTGCCAGTAGGACAGGGTTCACTGAAGCTTTCTTT. Protein: CASRTGFTEAFF. The J gene is TRBJ1-1, the V gene TRBV19; 7 bases are shared with TRBD1. The germline CDR1 and CDR2 sequences are LNHDA and SQIVND (reference sequence). The CDR3 consists of 12 residues. Trimming at V came to 6 bases and at J to 4 bases, leaving 2 bases not matched to a gene.

Written as DNA, the CDR3 is TGTGCCAGCTCACCACCGAGGCGACAGGGGGCCACCGTACTGTTTTTT. Encoded protein: CASSPPRRQGATVLFF. This sequence joins TRBV18 and TRBJ1-4; 10 bases are a match to TRBD1. CDR1 is KGHSH, CDR2 LQKENI, per germline. V lost 0 bases, J lost 13 bases, and 11 bases stayed unmatched. This CDR3 region has 16 residues. The full variable domain, completed using reference TRBV18 and TRBJ1-4, is NAGVMQNPRHLVRRRGQEARLRCSPMKGHSHVYWYRQLPEEGLKFMVYLQKENIIDESGMPKERFSAEFPKEGPSILRIQQVVRGDSAAYFCASSPPRRQGATVLFFGSGTQLSVL.

V gene TRBV27 combines with J gene TRBJ2-5, with TRBD2 matching over 10 bases. Trimming removed 5 bases from V and 0 bases from J; junction bases left unmatched: 9. The CDR3 loop spans 17 amino acids. Germline V gives CDR1 MNHEY, CDR2 SMNVEV (reference sequence). In DNA form, the CDR3 reads TGTGCCAGCAGTCGAATATTAGCGGGGGGTTACCAAGAGACCCAGTACTTC. This codes for CASSRILAGGYQETQYF.

Only one count was recorded for this clone. The chain combines TRBV27 with TRBJ1-2; D is perhaps TRBD1 (6 bases). The length of the CDR3 is 13 residues. The V and J ends lost 2 bases and 6 bases respectively, with 10 bases between them. The germline gives CDR1 MNHEY, CDR2 SMNVEV (reference sequence). The CDR3 DNA is TGTGCCAGCAGTTTAAGGGGGGGAAATGGCTACACCTTC. The encoded protein is CASSLRGGNGYTF.

This clone was detected a few times. The chain recombines TRBV4-2 with TRBJ1-5; 7 nucleotides agree with TRBD1. The CDR3 consists of 14 residues. V lost 1 base, J lost 6 bases, and 3 bases stayed unmatched. CDR1 and CDR2 from the germline V gene are LGHNA and YNFKEQ. CDR3 region: CASSQGQGPQPQHF. CDR3 nucleotide sequence: TGTGCCAGCAGCCAAGGACAGGGCCCTCAGCCCCAGCATTTT.

The DNA for the CDR3 is TGTGCCAGCACCCCCCTGGGGGCCAGGGCAGATACGCAGTATTTT. Its translation: CASTPLGARADTQYF. The chain couples TRBV6-6 to TRBJ2-3, with D perhaps TRBD1 (6 bases). The CDR3 extends over 15 amino acids. V was cut by 7 bases and J by 4 bases, with 18 bases left in between. From germline, CDR1 is MNHNY and CDR2 SVGAGI (reference sequence).

The rearrangement links TRBV2 to TRBJ2-7; unclear D gene. Germline V CDR1 and CDR2: SNHLY, FYNNEI. Trimming took off 4 bases at V and 5 bases at J, with 6 bases between the two ends. This CDR3 contains 11 residues. Here the CDR3 reads CASSVYNEQYF. The CDR3 region has the DNA TGTGCCAGCAGTGTTTATAACGAGCAGTACTTC. Full variable domain (missing parts from reference TRBV2 and TRBJ2-7): EPEVTQTPSHQVTQMGQEVILRCVPISNHLYFYWYRQILGQKVEFLVSFYNNEISEKSEIFDDQFSVERPDGSNFTLKIRSTKLEDSAMYFCASSVYNEQYFGPGTRLTVT.

CDR3 DNA: TGTGCCAGTAGTATCCCTTCTGACTATGGCTACACCTTC. It codes for CASSIPSDYGYTF. The chain joins TRBV19 to TRBJ1-2; D gene unclear. This CDR3 has 13 residues. The V gene's germline CDR1 is LNHDA and CDR2 SQIVND (reference sequence). Deletions cut 3 bases from V and 3 bases from J, with 8 bases between.